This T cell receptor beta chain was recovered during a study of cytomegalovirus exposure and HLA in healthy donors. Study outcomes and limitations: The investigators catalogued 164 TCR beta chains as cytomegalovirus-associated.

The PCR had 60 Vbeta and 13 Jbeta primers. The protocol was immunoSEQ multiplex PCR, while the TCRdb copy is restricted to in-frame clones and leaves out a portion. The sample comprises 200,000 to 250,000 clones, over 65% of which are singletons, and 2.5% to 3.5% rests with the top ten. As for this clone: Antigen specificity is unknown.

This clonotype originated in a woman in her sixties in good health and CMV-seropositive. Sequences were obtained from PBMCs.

The CDR3 nucleotides read TGTGCCAGCAGTGGCTATAGCGGGAGGAGCTCCTACAATGAGCAGTTCTTC. The encoded protein is CASSGYSGRSSYNEQFF. The rearrangement links TRBV2 to TRBJ2-1; 10 bases agree with TRBD2. The CDR3 spans 17 residues. The V segment lost 4 bases and the J segment 0 bases; nucleotides outside the gene matches: 6. Per germline, CDR1 SNHLY and CDR2 FYNNEI.